A selection of T cell receptor beta chains follows, all from one sample in a study of blood T cells in healthy people across ages. TCRdb called the 5' RACE reads again in MiXCR, with one record for every CDR3 protein. The top ten hold over 10% of the sample, which has about a million distinct CDR3 sequences, under 40% seen once. The sequenced sample consisted of blood. These receptors all come from a man aged 18-30 years in good health. Each CDR3 is given with its conserved first and last residue. D genes are given only for firm matches. A clone size is listed for some rows: how often the clone was seen (once, few, many), or a class if it is expanded.

>many|TRBV6-6|NA|TRBJ2-4
CASSYPTGRENIQYF
TGTGCCAGCAGTTACCCGACAGGTCGGGAAAACATTCAGTACTTC
>NA|TRBV28|NA|TRBJ1-3
CASSSYQDLSGNTIYF
TGTGCCAGCAGTTCTTATCAGGATCTCTCTGGAAACACCATATATTTT
>NA|TRBV4-2|NA|TRBJ1-1
CASSQDRGVNTEAFF
TGTGCCAGCAGCCAAGATCGAGGCGTAAACACTGAAGCTTTCTTT
>NA|TRBV12-3/TRBV12-4|NA|TRBJ2-1
CASSPASGANYNEQFF
TGTGCCAGCAGCCCGGCCTCAGGGGCCAACTACAATGAGCAGTTCTTC
>many|TRBV27|NA|TRBJ2-3
CASSDGGATDTQYF
TGTGCCAGCAGTGACGGGGGCGCGACAGATACGCAGTATTTT
>NA|TRBV20-1|NA|TRBJ1-6
CSALPETSSYNSPLHF
TGCAGTGCCCTTCCGGAAACGAGCTCCTATAATTCACCCCTCCACTTT
>NA|TRBV12-3/TRBV12-4|NA|TRBJ1-1
CASSTLNTEAFF
TGTGCCAGCAGCACTCTGAACACTGAAGCTTTCTTT
>few|TRBV12-3/TRBV12-4|NA|TRBJ2-1
CASSPHRAEQFF
TGTGCCAGCAGTCCACACAGGGCTGAGCAGTTCTTC
>NA|TRBV12-5|NA|TRBJ1-5
CASGSSYQPQHF
TGTGCTAGTGGCTCCTCATACCAGCCCCAGCATTTT
>NA|TRBV12-3/TRBV12-4|TRBD1|TRBJ2-5
CASSNTGDGETQYF
TGTGCCAGCAGCAATACAGGGGACGGAGAGACCCAGTACTTC
>few|TRBV12-3/TRBV12-4|NA|TRBJ1-2
CASSPPAGGGYTF
TGTGCCAGCAGTCCACCGGCGGGAGGCGGCTACACCTTC
>few|TRBV2|NA|TRBJ2-1
CASSESGAGYNEQFF
TGTGCCAGCAGTGAAAGTGGGGCCGGCTACAATGAGCAGTTCTTC
>NA|TRBV6-5|NA|TRBJ1-2
CASARADYGYTF
TGTGCCAGCGCCAGGGCGGACTATGGCTACACCTTC
>NA|TRBV7-3|TRBD2|TRBJ2-3
CASSLMTSGADTQYF
TGTGCCAGCAGCTTAATGACTAGCGGAGCAGATACGCAGTATTTT
>few|TRBV15|NA|TRBJ1-2
CATSRMRGDYGYTF
TGTGCCACCAGCAGAATGCGGGGCGACTATGGCTACACCTTC
>NA|TRBV11-2|TRBD2|TRBJ2-3
CASSSVGSGGLITDTQYF
TGTGCCAGCAGCTCCGTCGGTAGCGGGGGTCTTATCACAGATACGCAGTATTTT
>few|TRBV20-1|NA|TRBJ1-5
CSALGQNQPQHF
TGCAGTGCTTTAGGACAGAATCAGCCCCAGCATTTT
>NA|TRBV5-1|NA|TRBJ2-3
CASTDWGRTSTDTQYF
TGCGCCAGCACCGACTGGGGGAGGACTAGCACAGATACGCAGTATTTT
>NA|TRBV7-8|TRBD1|TRBJ2-2
CASSPMGQKNTGELFF
TGTGCCAGCAGTCCCATGGGACAGAAGAACACCGGGGAGCTGTTTTTT
>NA|TRBV10-3|NA|TRBJ1-1
CAIMPSEAIEAFF
TGTGCCATCATGCCCAGTGAAGCGATTGAAGCTTTCTTT
>few|TRBV20-1|NA|TRBJ2-1
CSAYITRGNNEQFF
TGCAGTGCCTATATTACTAGGGGGAACAATGAGCAGTTCTTC
>few|TRBV6-5|TRBD1|TRBJ1-2
CASSVSFMTGNYGYTF
TGTGCCAGCAGCGTAAGCTTTATGACAGGGAACTATGGCTACACCTTC
>NA|TRBV20-1|NA|TRBJ2-2
CSASPLGGYTGELFF
TGCAGTGCTAGCCCTCTCGGAGGTTACACCGGGGAGCTGTTTTTT
>NA|TRBV9|NA|TRBJ1-2
CASSSKGEVGEANSGYTF
TGTGCCAGCAGCTCGAAAGGGGAGGTAGGGGAAGCTAACTCTGGCTACACCTTC
>NA|TRBV7-8|TRBD1|TRBJ1-5
CASSPWGWTGASLSQPQHF
TGTGCCAGCAGCCCCTGGGGGTGGACAGGGGCTAGTTTATCTCAGCCCCAGCATTTT
>NA|TRBV9|TRBD1|TRBJ1-2
CASSTTRTGVDYGYTF
TGTGCCAGCAGCACCACAAGGACAGGGGTTGACTATGGCTACACCTTC
>NA|TRBV20-1|NA|TRBJ1-2
CSARTAGNYGYTF
TGCAGTGCTCGGACGGCTGGAAACTATGGCTACACCTTC
>NA|TRBV20-1|NA|TRBJ1-1
CSASRQRGTEAFF
TGCAGTGCTAGTAGGCAGAGGGGCACTGAAGCTTTCTTT
>few|TRBV29-1|TRBD1|TRBJ1-1
CSVRTGGYTEAFF
TGCAGCGTCCGGACAGGGGGCTACACTGAAGCTTTCTTT
>few|TRBV6-5|TRBD1|TRBJ2-7
CASSYPTGGDEQYF
TGTGCCAGCAGTTACCCGACAGGGGGGGACGAGCAGTACTTC
>few|TRBV4-3|TRBD1|TRBJ2-3
CASSQGRTGDSTDTQYF
TGCGCCAGCAGCCAAGGTAGGACAGGAGATTCTACAGATACGCAGTATTTT
>few|TRBV4-1|NA|TRBJ1-1
CASSQDHKGGVNTEAFF
TGCGCCAGCAGCCAAGATCACAAGGGGGGAGTGAACACTGAAGCTTTCTTT
>few|TRBV27|NA|TRBJ2-5
CASSLSVGIQETQYF
TGTGCCAGCAGTTTATCGGTAGGGATCCAAGAGACCCAGTACTTC
>few|TRBV3-1|NA|TRBJ2-7
CASSQSATVTEQYF
TGTGCCAGCAGCCAGTCTGCGACAGTTACGGAGCAGTACTTC
>many|TRBV20-1|NA|TRBJ2-3
CSATHPRDRNTDTQYF
TGCAGTGCTACCCACCCACGCGACAGAAACACAGATACGCAGTATTTT
>few|TRBV7-9|NA|TRBJ1-4
CASSPRALLDEKLFF
TGTGCCAGCAGCCCCCGCGCTCTACTCGATGAAAAACTGTTTTTT
>NA|TRBV20-1|NA|TRBJ2-2
CSASPGPPTTGELFF
TGCAGTGCTAGTCCAGGGCCCCCGACTACCGGGGAGCTGTTTTTT
>NA|TRBV12-3/TRBV12-4|TRBD1|TRBJ2-7
CASRDGQGNEQYF
TGTGCCAGCAGGGATGGACAGGGGAACGAGCAGTACTTC
>NA|TRBV29-1|NA|TRBJ2-7
CSVGGQGSNEQYF
TGCAGCGTTGGTGGCCAGGGGAGCAATGAGCAGTACTTC